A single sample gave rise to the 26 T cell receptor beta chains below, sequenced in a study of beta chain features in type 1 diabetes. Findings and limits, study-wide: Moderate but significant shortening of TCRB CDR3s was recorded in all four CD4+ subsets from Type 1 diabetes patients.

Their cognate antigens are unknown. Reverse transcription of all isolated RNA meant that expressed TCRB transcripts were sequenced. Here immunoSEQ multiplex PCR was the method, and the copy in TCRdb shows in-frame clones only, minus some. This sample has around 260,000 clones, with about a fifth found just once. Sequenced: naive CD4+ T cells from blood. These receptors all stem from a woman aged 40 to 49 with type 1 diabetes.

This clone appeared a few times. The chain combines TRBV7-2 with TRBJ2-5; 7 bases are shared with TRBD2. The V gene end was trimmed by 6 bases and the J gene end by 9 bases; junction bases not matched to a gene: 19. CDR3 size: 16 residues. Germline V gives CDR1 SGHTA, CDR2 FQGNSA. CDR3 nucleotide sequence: TGTGCCAGCAGTTACCGGGACCCAAGGCTGGGGGGGGCCCAGTACTTC. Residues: CASSYRDPRLGGAQYF.

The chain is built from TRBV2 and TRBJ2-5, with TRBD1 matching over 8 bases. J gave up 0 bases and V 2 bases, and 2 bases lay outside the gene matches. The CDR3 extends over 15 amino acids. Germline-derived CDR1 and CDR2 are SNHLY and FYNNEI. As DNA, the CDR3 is TGTGCCAGCAGTGAACAGGGACAGGACCAAGAGACCCAGTACTTC. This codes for CASSEQGQDQETQYF.

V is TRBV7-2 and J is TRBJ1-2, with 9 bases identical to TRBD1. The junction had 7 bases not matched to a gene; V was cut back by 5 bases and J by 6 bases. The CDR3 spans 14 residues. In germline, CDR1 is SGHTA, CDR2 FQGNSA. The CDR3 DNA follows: TGTGCCAGCAGCCCCGGGACAGGGAGAGATGGCTACACCTTC. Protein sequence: CASSPGTGRDGYTF. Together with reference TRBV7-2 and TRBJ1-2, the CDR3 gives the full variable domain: GAGVSQSPSNKVTEKGKDVELRCDPISGHTALYWYRQSLGQGLEFLIYFQGNSAPDKSGLPSDRFSAERTGGSVSTLTIQRTQQEDSAVYLCASSPGTGRDGYTFGSGTRLTVV.

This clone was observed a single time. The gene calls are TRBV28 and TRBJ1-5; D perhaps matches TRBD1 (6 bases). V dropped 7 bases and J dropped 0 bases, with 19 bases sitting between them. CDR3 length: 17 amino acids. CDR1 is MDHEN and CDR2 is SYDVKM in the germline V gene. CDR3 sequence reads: CASTLPGQGYSNQPQHF. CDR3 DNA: TGTGCCAGCACCCTCCCGGGACAAGGTTATAGCAATCAGCCCCAGCATTTT. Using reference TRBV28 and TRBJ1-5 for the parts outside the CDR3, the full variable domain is DVKVTQSSRYLVKRTGEKVFLECVQDMDHENMFWYRQDPGLGLRLIYFSYDVKMKEKGDIPEGYSVSREKKERFSLILESASTNQTSMYLCASTLPGQGYSNQPQHFGDGTRLSIL.

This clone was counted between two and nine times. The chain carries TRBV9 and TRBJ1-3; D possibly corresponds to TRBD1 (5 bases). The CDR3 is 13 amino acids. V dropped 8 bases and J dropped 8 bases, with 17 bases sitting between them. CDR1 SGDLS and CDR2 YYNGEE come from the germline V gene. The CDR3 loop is CASSGGLKDTIYF. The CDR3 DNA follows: TGTGCCAGTTCCGGGGGTCTGAAGGACACCATATATTTT.

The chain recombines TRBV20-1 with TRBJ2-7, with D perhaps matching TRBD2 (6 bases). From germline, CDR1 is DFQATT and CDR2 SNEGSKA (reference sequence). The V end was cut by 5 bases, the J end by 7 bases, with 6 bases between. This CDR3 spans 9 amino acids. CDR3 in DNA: TGCAGTGCTGGGAGGGAGCAGTACTTC. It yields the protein CSAGREQYF.

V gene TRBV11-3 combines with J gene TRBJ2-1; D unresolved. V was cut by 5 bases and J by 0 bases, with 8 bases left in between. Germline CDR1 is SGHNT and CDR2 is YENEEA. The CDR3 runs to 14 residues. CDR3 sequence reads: CASSAYGSYNEQFF. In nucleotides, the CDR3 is TGTGCCAGCAGCGCGTATGGCTCCTACAATGAGCAGTTCTTC. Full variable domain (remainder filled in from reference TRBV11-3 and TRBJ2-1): EAGVVQSPRYKIIEKKQPVAFWCNPISGHNTLYWYLQNLGQGPELLIRYENEEAVDDSQLPKDRFSAERLKGVDSTLKIQPAELGDSAVYLCASSAYGSYNEQFFGPGTRLTVL.

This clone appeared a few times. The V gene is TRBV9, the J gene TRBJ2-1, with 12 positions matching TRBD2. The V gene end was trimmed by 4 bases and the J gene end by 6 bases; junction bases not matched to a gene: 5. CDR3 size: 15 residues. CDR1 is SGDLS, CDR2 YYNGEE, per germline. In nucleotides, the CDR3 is TGTGCCAGCAGCACTACTAGCGGGGGGTTCAATGAGCAGTTCTTC. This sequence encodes CASSTTSGGFNEQFF.

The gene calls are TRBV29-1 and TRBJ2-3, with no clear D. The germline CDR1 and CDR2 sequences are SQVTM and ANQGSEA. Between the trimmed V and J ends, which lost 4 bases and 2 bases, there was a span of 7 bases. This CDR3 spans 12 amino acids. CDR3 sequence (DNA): TGCAGCGTTGGGGCATACACAGATACGCAGTATTTT. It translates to CSVGAYTDTQYF.

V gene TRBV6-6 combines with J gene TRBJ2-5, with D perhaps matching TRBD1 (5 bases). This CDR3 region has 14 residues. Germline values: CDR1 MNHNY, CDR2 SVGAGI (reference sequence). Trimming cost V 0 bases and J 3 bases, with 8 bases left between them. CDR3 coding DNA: TGTGCCAGCAGTTACTCGCAAGGGGAAGAGACCCAGTACTTC. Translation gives CASSYSQGEETQYF.

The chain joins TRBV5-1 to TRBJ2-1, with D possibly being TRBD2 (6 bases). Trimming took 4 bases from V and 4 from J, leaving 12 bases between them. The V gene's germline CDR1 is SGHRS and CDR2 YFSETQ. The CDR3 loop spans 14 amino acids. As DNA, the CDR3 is TGCGCCAGCAGCCAAGATAGCGGATACAATGAGCAGTTCTTC. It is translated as CASSQDSGYNEQFF.

The CDR3 loop is CASSQEGSPNEKLFF. The CDR3 DNA reads TGCGCCAGCAGCCAAGAAGGGAGTCCTAATGAAAAACTGTTTTTT. V gene TRBV4-3 combines with J gene TRBJ1-4; D gene ambiguous. This CDR3 contains 15 residues. Germline assignment: CDR1 LGHNA and CDR2 YSLEER. V lost 0 bases, J lost 3 bases, and 8 bases lay in between.

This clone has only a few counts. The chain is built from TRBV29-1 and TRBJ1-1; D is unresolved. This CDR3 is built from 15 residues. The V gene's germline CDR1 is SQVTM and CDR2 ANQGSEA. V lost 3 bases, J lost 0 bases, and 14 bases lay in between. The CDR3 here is CSVDRDGQMNTEAFF. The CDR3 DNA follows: TGCAGCGTTGATCGGGATGGGCAGATGAACACTGAAGCTTTCTTT. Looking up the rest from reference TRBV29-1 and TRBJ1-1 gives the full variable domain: SAVISQKPSRDICQRGTSLTIQCQVDSQVTMMFWYRQQPGQSLTLIATANQGSEATYESGFVIDKFPISRPNLTFSTLTVSNMSPEDSSIYLCSVDRDGQMNTEAFFGQGTRLTVV.

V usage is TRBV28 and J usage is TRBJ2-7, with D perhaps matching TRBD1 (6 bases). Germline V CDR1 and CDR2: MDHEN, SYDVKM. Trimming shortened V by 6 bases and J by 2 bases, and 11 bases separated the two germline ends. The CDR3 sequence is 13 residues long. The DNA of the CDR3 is TGTGCCAGCAGCCGGACAGCTCCCTACGAGCAGTACTTC. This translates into CASSRTAPYEQYF.

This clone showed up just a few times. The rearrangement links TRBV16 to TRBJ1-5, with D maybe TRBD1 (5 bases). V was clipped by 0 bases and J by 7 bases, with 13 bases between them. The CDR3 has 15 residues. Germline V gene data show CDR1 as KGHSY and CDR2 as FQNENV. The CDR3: CASSQSLAQEQPQHF. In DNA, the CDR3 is TGTGCCAGCAGCCAATCCCTTGCACAGGAACAGCCCCAGCATTTT.

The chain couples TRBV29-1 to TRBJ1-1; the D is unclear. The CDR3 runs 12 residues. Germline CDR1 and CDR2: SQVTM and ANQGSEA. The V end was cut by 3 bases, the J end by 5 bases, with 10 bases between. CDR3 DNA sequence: TGCAGCGTTGAGCAGTCGGGTACTGAAGCTTTCTTT. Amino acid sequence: CSVEQSGTEAFF.

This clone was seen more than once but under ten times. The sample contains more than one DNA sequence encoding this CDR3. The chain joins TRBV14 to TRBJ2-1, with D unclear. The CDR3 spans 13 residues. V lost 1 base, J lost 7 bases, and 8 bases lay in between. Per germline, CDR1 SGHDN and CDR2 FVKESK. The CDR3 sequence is CASSQALYNEQFF. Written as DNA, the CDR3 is TGTGCCAGCAGCCAAGCTCTCTATAATGAGCAGTTCTTC.

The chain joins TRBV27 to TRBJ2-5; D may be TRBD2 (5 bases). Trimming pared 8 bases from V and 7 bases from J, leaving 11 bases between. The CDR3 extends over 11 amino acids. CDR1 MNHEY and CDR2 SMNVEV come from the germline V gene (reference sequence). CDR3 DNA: TGTGCCAGCGGCACTGAGGGGACCCAGTACTTC. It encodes CASGTEGTQYF.

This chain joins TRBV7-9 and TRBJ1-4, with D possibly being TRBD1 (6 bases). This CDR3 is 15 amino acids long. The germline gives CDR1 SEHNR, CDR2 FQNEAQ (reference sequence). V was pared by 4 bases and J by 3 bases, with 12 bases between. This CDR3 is CASSSTGLPNEKLFF. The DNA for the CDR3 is TGTGCCAGCAGCTCCACAGGGCTCCCTAATGAAAAACTGTTTTTT.

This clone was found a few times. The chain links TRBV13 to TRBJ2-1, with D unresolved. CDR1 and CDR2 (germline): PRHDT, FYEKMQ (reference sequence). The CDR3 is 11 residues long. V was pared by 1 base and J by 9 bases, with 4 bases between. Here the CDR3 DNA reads TGTGCCAGCAGCTTAGAGCGTGAGCAGTTCTTC. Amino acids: CASSLEREQFF.

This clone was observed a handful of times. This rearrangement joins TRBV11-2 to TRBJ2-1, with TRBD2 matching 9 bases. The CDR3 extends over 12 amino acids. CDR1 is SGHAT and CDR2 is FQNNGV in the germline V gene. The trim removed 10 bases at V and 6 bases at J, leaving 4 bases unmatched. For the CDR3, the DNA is TGTGCCACAGGCGGGGGGGCCAATGAGCAGTTCTTC. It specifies CATGGGANEQFF. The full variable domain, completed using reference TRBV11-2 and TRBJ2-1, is EAGVAQSPRYKIIEKRQSVAFWCNPISGHATLYWYQQILGQGPKLLIQFQNNGVVDDSQLPKDRFSAERLKGVDSTLKIQPAKLEDSAVYLCATGGGANEQFFGPGTRLTVL.

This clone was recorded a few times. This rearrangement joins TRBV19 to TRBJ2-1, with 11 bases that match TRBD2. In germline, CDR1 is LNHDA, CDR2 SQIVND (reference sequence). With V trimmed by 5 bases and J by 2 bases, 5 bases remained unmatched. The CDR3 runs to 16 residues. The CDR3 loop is CASSVLAGGAYNEQFF. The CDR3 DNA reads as TGTGCCAGTAGTGTCCTAGCGGGAGGCGCCTACAATGAGCAGTTCTTC.

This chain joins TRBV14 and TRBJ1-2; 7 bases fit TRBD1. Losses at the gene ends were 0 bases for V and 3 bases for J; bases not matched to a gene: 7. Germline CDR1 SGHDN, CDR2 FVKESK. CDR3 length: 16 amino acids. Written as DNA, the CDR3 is TGTGCCAGCAGCCAAGATTTGTACAGGGGCTACTATGGCTACACCTTC. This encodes CASSQDLYRGYYGYTF.

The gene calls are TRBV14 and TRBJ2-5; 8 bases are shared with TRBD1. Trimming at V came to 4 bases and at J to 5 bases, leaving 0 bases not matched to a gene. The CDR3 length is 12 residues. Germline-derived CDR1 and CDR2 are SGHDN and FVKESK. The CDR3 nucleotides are TGTGCCAGCAGCCGGGACAGGGAGACCCAGTACTTC. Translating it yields CASSRDRETQYF.

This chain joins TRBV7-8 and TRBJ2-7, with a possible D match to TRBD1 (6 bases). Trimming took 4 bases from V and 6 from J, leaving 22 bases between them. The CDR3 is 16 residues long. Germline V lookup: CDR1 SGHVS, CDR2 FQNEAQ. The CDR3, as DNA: TGTGCCAGCAGCTCCTACACAGGGAAGCATTTCTTCGAGCAGTACTTC. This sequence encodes CASSSYTGKHFFEQYF.

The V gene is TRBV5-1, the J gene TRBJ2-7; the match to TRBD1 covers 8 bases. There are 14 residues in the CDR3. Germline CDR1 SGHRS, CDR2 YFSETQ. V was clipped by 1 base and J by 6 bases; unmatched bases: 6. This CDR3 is CASSLWQGAGEQYF. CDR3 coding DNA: TGCGCCAGCAGCTTGTGGCAGGGGGCAGGCGAGCAGTACTTC.